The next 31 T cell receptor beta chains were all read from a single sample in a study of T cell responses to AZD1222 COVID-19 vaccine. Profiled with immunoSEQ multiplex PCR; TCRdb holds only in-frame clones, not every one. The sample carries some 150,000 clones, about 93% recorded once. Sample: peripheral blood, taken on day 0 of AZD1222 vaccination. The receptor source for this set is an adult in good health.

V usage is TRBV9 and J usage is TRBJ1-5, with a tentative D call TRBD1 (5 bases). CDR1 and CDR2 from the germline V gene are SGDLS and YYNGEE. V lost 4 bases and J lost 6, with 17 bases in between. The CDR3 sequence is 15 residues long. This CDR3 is CASSPDLGVGQPQHF. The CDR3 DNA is TGTGCCAGCAGCCCAGACCTGGGGGTCGGTCAGCCCCAGCATTTT.

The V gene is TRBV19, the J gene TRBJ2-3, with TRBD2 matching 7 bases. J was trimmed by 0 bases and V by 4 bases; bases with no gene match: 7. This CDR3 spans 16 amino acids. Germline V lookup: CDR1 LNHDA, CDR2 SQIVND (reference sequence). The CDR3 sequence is CASSTRSSGSTDTQYF. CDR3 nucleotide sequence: TGTGCCAGTAGTACGCGATCTAGCGGTAGCACAGATACGCAGTATTTT.

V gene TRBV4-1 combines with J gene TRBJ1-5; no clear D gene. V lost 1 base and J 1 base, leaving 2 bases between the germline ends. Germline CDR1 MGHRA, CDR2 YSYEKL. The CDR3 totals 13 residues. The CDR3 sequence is CASSQGSNQPQHF. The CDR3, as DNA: TGCGCCAGCAGCCAAGGCAGCAATCAGCCCCAGCATTTT.

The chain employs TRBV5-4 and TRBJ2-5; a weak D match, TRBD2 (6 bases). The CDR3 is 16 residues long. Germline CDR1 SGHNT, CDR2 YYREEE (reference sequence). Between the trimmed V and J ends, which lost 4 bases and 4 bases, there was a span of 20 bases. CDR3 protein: CASSPRASDPGETQYF. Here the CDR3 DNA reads TGTGCCAGCAGCCCCCGGGCTAGCGATCCGGGAGAGACCCAGTACTTC.

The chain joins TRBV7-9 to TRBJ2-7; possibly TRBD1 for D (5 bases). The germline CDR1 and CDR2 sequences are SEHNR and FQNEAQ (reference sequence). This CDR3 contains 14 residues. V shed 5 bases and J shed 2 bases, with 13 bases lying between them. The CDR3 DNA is TGTGCCAGCAGCCGGCAGAACAGGCCCTACGAGCAGTACGTC. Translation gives CASSRQNRPYEQYV.

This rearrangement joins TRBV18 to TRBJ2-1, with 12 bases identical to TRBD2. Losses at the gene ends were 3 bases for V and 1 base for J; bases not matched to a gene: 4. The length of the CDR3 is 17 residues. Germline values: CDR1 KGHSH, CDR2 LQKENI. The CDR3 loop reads CASSPQLAGGSYNEQFF. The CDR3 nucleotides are TGTGCCAGCTCACCTCAACTAGCGGGGGGATCCTACAATGAGCAGTTCTTC. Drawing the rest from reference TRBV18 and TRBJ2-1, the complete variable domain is NAGVMQNPRHLVRRRGQEARLRCSPMKGHSHVYWYRQLPEEGLKFMVYLQKENIIDESGMPKERFSAEFPKEGPSILRIQQVVRGDSAAYFCASSPQLAGGSYNEQFFGPGTRLTVL.

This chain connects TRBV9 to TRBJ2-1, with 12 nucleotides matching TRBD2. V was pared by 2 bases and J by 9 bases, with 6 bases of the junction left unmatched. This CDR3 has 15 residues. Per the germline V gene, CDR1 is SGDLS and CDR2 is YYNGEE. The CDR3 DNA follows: TGTGCCAGCAGCGTGGCTAGCGGGGGGGCGAGTGAGCAGTTCTTC. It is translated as CASSVASGGASEQFF.

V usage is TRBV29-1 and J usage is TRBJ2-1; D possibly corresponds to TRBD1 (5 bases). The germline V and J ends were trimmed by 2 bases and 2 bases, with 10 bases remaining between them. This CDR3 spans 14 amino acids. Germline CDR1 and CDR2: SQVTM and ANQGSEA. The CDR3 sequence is CSVEKQVTYNEQFF. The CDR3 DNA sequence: TGCAGCGTTGAAAAACAGGTGACCTACAATGAGCAGTTCTTC.

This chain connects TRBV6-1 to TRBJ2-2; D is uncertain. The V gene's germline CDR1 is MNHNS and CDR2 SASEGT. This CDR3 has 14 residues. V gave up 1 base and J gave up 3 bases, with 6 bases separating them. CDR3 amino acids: CASSEVQYTGELFF. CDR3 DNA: TGTGCCAGCAGTGAAGTGCAGTACACCGGGGAGCTGTTTTTT.

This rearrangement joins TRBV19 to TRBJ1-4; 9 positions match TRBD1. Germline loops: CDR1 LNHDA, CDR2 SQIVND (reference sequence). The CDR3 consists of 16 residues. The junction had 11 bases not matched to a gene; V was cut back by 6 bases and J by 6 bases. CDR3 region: CASSPTGGSGYEKLFF. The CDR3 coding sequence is TGTGCCAGTAGCCCAACAGGGGGCTCAGGCTATGAAAAACTGTTTTTT.

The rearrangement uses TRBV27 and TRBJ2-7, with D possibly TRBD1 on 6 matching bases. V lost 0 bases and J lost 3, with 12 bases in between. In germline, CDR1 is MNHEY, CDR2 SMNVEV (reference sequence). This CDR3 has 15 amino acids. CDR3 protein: CASSLSGDNFYEQYV. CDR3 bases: TGTGCCAGCAGTTTATCGGGGGACAATTTCTACGAGCAGTACGTC.

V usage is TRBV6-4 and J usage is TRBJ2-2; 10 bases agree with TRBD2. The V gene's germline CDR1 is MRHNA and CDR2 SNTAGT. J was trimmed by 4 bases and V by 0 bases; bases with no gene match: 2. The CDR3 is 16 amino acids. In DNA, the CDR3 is TGTGCCAGCAGTGACTCAGCGGGGGGGCCCACCGGGGAGCTGTTTTTT. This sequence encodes CASSDSAGGPTGELFF.

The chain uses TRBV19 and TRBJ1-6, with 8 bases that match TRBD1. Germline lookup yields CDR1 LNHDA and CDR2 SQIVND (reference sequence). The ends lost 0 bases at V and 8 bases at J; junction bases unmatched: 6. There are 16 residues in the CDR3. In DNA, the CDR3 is TGTGCCAGTAGTATAGAGGAACAGGGGGTCGATTCACCCCTCCACTTT. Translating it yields CASSIEEQGVDSPLHF.

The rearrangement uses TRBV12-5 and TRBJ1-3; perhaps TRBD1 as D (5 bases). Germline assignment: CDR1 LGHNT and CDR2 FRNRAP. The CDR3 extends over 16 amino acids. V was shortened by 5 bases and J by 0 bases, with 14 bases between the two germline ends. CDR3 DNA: TGTGCTAGTGGTCCGCCAGGGATCGACTCTGGAAACACCATATATTTT. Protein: CASGPPGIDSGNTIYF.

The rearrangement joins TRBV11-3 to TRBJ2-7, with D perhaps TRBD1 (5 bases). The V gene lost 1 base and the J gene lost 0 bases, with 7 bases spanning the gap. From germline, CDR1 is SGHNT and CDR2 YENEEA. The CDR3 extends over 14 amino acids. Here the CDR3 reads CASSLGGTSYEQYV. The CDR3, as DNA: TGTGCCAGCAGCTTAGGGGGCACCTCCTACGAGCAGTACGTC.

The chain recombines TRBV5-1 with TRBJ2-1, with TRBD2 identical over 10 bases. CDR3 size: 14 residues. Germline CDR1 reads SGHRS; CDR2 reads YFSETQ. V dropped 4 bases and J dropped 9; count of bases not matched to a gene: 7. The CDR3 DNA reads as TGCGCCAGCAGCCCAGCGGGAGGGCCTTTTGAGCAGTTCTTC. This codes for CASSPAGGPFEQFF. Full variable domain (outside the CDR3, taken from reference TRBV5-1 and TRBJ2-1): KAGVTQTPRYLIKTRGQQVTLSCSPISGHRSVSWYQQTPGQGLQFLFEYFSETQRNKGNFPGRFSGRQFSNSRSEMNVSTLELGDSALYLCASSPAGGPFEQFFGPGTRLTVL.

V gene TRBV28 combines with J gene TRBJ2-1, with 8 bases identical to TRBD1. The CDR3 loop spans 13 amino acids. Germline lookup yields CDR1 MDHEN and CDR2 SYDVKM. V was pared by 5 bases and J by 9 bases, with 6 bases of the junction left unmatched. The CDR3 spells CASSGAGGGEQFF. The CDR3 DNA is TGTGCCAGCAGTGGCGCAGGGGGCGGTGAGCAGTTCTTC.

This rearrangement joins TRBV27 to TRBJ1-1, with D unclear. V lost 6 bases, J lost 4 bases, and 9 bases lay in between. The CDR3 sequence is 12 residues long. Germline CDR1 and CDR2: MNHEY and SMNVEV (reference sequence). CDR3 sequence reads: CASRRETTEAFF. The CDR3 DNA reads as TGTGCCAGCAGAAGGGAAACCACTGAAGCTTTCTTT.

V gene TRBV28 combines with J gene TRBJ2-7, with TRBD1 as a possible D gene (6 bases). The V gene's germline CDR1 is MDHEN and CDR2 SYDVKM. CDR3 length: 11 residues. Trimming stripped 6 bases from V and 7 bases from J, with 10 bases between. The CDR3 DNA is TGTGCCAGCAGCCCAGGGGTGGAGCAGTACGTC. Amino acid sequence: CASSPGVEQYV.

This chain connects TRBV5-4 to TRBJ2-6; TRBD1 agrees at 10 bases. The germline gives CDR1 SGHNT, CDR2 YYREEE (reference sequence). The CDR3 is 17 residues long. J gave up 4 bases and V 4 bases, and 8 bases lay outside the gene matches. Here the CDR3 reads CASSLGQGSRGANVLTF. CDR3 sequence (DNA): TGTGCCAGCAGCCTGGGACAGGGGAGTAGGGGGGCCAACGTCCTGACTTTC.

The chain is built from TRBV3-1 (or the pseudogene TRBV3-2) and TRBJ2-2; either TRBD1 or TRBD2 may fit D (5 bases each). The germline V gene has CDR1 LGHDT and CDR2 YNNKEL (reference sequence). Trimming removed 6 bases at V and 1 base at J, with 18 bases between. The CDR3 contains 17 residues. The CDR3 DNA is TGTGCCAGCAGGCACTGGCCCGGGACGGGGAACACCGGGGAGCTGTTTTTT. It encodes CASRHWPGTGNTGELFF.

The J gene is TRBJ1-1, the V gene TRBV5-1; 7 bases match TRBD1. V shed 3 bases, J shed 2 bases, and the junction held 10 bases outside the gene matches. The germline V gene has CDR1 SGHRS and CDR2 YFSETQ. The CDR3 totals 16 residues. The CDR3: CASSSQQGNLNTEAFF. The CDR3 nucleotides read TGCGCCAGCAGCTCCCAACAGGGGAACCTCAACACTGAAGCTTTCTTT.

The CDR3: CASSPSGDTYEQYV. CDR3 in DNA: TGCGCCAGCAGTCCGAGCGGGGATACCTACGAGCAGTACGTC. The chain couples TRBV10-1 to TRBJ2-7, with TRBD2 identical over 7 bases. The CDR3 extends over 14 amino acids. Germline CDR1 WNHNN, CDR2 SYGVQD (reference sequence). With 5 bases clipped from V and 2 bases from J, the junction kept 6 bases outside the gene matches.

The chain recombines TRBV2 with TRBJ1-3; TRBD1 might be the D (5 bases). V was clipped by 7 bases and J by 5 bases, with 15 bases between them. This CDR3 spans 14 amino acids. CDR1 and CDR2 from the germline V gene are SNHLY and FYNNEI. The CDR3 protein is CASKGQMSRNTIYF. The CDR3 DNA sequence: TGTGCCAGCAAGGGGCAGATGAGTCGAAACACCATATATTTT.

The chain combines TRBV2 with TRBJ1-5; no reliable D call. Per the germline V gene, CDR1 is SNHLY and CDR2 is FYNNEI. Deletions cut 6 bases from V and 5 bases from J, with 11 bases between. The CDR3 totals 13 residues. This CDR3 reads CASRPMGYQPQHF. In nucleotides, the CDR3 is TGTGCCAGCAGGCCCATGGGGTATCAGCCCCAGCATTTT.

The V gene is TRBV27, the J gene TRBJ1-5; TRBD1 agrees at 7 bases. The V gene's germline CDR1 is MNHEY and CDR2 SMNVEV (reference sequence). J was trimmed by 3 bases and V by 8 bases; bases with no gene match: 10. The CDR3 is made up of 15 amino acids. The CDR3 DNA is TGTGCCAGCCGCCCCCGGGACAGACCCAATCAGCCCCAGCATTTT. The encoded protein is CASRPRDRPNQPQHF.

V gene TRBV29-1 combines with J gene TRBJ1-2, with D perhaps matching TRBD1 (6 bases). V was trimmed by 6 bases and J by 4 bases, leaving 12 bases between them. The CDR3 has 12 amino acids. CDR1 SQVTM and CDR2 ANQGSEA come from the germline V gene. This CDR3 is CSVAGQSYGYTF. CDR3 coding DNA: TGCAGCGTCGCTGGACAGTCCTATGGCTACACCTTC.

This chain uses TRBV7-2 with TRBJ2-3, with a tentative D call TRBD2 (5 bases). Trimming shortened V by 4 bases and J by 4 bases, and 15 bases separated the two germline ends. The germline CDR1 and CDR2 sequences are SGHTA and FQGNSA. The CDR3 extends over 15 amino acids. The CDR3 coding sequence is TGTGCCAGCAGCTCCCGTCGGACTTACCCAGATACGCAGTATTTT. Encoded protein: CASSSRRTYPDTQYF.

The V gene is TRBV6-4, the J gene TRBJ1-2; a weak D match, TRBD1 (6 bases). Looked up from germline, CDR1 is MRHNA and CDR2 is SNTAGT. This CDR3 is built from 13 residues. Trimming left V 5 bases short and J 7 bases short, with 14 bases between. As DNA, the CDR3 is TGTGCCAGCAGTTTACAGGGAGGCGCTGGCTACACCTTC. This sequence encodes CASSLQGGAGYTF.

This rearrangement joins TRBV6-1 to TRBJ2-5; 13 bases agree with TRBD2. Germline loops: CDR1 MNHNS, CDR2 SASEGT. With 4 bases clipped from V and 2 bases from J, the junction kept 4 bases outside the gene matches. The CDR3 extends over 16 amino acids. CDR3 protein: CASSVAGLAGQETQYF. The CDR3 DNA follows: TGTGCCAGCAGTGTCGCGGGACTAGCGGGGCAAGAGACCCAGTACTTC.

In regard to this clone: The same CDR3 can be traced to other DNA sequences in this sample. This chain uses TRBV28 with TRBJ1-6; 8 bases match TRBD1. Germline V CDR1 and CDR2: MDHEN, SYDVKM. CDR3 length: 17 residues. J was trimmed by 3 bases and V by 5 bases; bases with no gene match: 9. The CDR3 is CASSLGQGGGYNSPLHF. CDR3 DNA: TGTGCCAGCAGTCTTGGACAGGGTGGGGGCTATAATTCACCCCTCCACTTT.